Below, 14 T cell receptor beta chains from the same sample are listed, as sequenced in a study of OX40 agonist ivuxolimab in advanced cancers. The repertoire was sequenced with immunoSEQ multiplex PCR; TCRdb's copy has only in-frame clones and lacks some. Among approximately 70,000 clones listed, just over 85% were seen once. Sequencing used CD4+ or CD8+ T cells sorted from blood, obtained in a trial of the OX40 agonist ivuxolimab. These receptors all come from an adult with an advanced solid tumor such as melanoma, head and neck, liver or kidney cancer.

The DNA for the CDR3 is TGTGCCAGCAGTCAACAGGGGACCTATGGCTACACCTTC. This codes for CASSQQGTYGYTF. The V gene is TRBV6-6, the J gene TRBJ1-2, with TRBD1 matching over 7 bases. CDR1 and CDR2 (germline): MNHNY, SVGAGI (reference sequence). The CDR3 spans 13 residues. Losses at the gene ends were 5 bases for V and 4 bases for J; bases not matched to a gene: 4.

J is TRBJ1-2 and V is TRBV11-3, with a tentative D call TRBD1 (5 bases). The ends were cut back, 5 bases at V and 5 bases at J, with 9 bases in the middle. The CDR3 sequence is 12 residues long. CDR1 SGHNT and CDR2 YENEEA come from the germline V gene. CDR3: CASSRGGYGYTF. DNA for the CDR3: TGTGCCAGCAGCCGGGGGGGATATGGCTACACCTTC.

V gene TRBV5-1 combines with J gene TRBJ2-3; D is unclear. The V gene's germline CDR1 is SGHRS and CDR2 YFSETQ. Trimming left V 4 bases short and J 6 bases short, with 15 bases between. CDR3 length: 14 amino acids. CDR3 sequence (DNA): TGCGCCAGCAGCCCACCCCTGGTTGGCGATACGCAGTATTTT. Translating it yields CASSPPLVGDTQYF.

This clone has just one count. The rearrangement uses TRBV6-5 and TRBJ1-5, with D hard to call. The V and J ends lost 0 bases and 2 bases respectively, with 8 bases between them. Germline V CDR1 and CDR2: MNHEY, SVGAGI. CDR3 size: 15 residues. This chain's CDR3 is CASSYSGQGNQPQHF. The CDR3 bases are TGTGCCAGCAGTTACTCGGGTCAGGGCAATCAGCCCCAGCATTTT.

The chain links TRBV28 to TRBJ2-2; D is ambiguous. The CDR3 length is 13 residues. The V gene lost 5 bases and the J gene lost 7 bases, with 11 bases spanning the gap. Germline CDR1 is MDHEN and CDR2 is SYDVKM. CDR3 protein: CASSAWPGGELFF. Written as DNA, the CDR3 is TGTGCCAGCAGTGCGTGGCCGGGCGGGGAGCTGTTTTTT. Complete variable domain (other parts from reference TRBV28 and TRBJ2-2): DVKVTQSSRYLVKRTGEKVFLECVQDMDHENMFWYRQDPGLGLRLIYFSYDVKMKEKGDIPEGYSVSREKKERFSLILESASTNQTSMYLCASSAWPGGELFFGEGSRLTVL.

The V call is TRBV7-2, the J call TRBJ1-2; D uncertain. V was shortened by 1 base and J by 8 bases, with 11 bases between the two germline ends. Germline V gene sequence: CDR1 SGHTA, CDR2 FQGNSA. The CDR3 extends over 13 amino acids. In DNA, the CDR3 is TGTGCCAGCAGCTTAGAAGAGTCTCGGGGCTACACCTTC. Translated: CASSLEESRGYTF.

The chain carries TRBV27 and TRBJ2-4; TRBD1 agrees at 7 bases. Germline V CDR1 and CDR2: MNHEY, SMNVEV (reference sequence). The CDR3 has 14 amino acids. J was trimmed by 5 bases and V by 4 bases; bases with no gene match: 5. In DNA form, the CDR3 reads TGTGCCAGCAGTTCAAGGGGACAGCAAAACATTCAGTACTTC. It specifies CASSSRGQQNIQYF.

The chain uses TRBV5-1 and TRBJ1-1, with D possibly matching TRBD1 (5 bases). CDR1 and CDR2 (germline): SGHRS, YFSETQ. The length of the CDR3 is 15 residues. V lost 0 bases to trimming and J lost 4 bases, with 13 bases between them. The CDR3 is CASSLDGGTGTEAFF. In DNA form, the CDR3 reads TGCGCCAGCAGCTTGGATGGGGGGACCGGCACTGAAGCTTTCTTT.

This chain links TRBV18 with TRBJ1-6; possibly TRBD1 for D (5 bases). The CDR3 contains 15 residues. The germline CDR1 and CDR2 sequences are KGHSH and LQKENI. V was pared by 2 bases and J by 7 bases, with 12 bases between. Here the CDR3 DNA reads TGTGCCAGCTCACCAAATCCTGGGGGAAATTCACCCCTCCACTTT. It translates to CASSPNPGGNSPLHF.

The chain joins TRBV5-1 to TRBJ1-1; D gene unclear. CDR1 and CDR2 from the germline V gene are SGHRS and YFSETQ. The V gene lost 0 bases and the J gene lost 0 bases, with 9 bases spanning the gap. This CDR3 is built from 15 residues. DNA of the CDR3: TGCGCCAGCAGCTTGGGGGGTAGTTTGAACACTGAAGCTTTCTTT. This codes for CASSLGGSLNTEAFF.

The rearrangement uses TRBV5-1 and TRBJ1-1; 7 nucleotides line up with TRBD1. CDR1 and CDR2 (germline): SGHRS, YFSETQ. The CDR3 is 16 residues long. V trimming: 0 bases; J trimming: 5 bases; junction bases outside the gene matches: 10. DNA for the CDR3: TGCGCCAGCAGCTTGGCGGTCGACAGGGTGATAACTGAAGCTTTCTTT. It translates to CASSLAVDRVITEAFF. Supplemented by reference TRBV5-1 and TRBJ1-1, the full variable domain reads KAGVTQTPRYLIKTRGQQVTLSCSPISGHRSVSWYQQTPGQGLQFLFEYFSETQRNKGNFPGRFSGRQFSNSRSEMNVSTLELGDSALYLCASSLAVDRVITEAFFGQGTRLTVV.

The sample holds a few counts of this clone. The chain is built from TRBV29-1 and TRBJ1-1, with D unresolved. Germline V gene lookup returns CDR1 SQVTM and CDR2 ANQGSEA. This CDR3 spans 13 amino acids. Trimming took off 4 bases at V and 0 bases at J, with 9 bases between the two ends. CDR3 nucleotide sequence: TGCAGCGTTGTTCCGCGCATGAACACTGAAGCTTTCTTT. This encodes CSVVPRMNTEAFF.

The chain links TRBV19 to TRBJ1-5; D may be TRBD1 (6 bases). V gave up 5 bases and J gave up 7 bases, with 18 bases separating them. The V gene's germline CDR1 is LNHDA and CDR2 SQIVND (reference sequence). This CDR3 contains 15 residues. The CDR3 here is CASSQGSGLVQPQHF. The CDR3 DNA reads as TGTGCCAGTAGTCAGGGGTCCGGGTTAGTCCAGCCCCAGCATTTT.

The chain joins TRBV18 to TRBJ1-5, with no clear D. The CDR3 has 13 residues. Germline V gives CDR1 KGHSH, CDR2 LQKENI. V was pared by 2 bases and J by 7 bases, with 9 bases between. The CDR3 DNA follows: TGTGCCAGCTCACCAGCCCAGAACCAGCCCCAGCATTTT. Its protein is CASSPAQNQPQHF.